These 10 T cell receptor beta chains originate from one sample sequenced in a study of identical twins. Using its own MiXCR run on the 5' RACE reads, TCRdb lists one record per CDR3 protein. The sample has more than 1.5 million distinct CDR3 sequences; around 29% are singletons. The sample consisted of cord blood. The receptor set was obtained from a newborn girl in good health.

The rearrangement joins TRBV20-1 to TRBJ2-3; 9 bases line up with TRBD1. Looked up from germline, CDR1 is DFQATT and CDR2 is SNEGSKA (reference sequence). The CDR3 runs to 15 residues. The V and J ends lost 6 bases and 4 bases, in that order; junction bases with no gene match: 11. Here the CDR3 reads CSAPPTGGIADTQYF. The CDR3, as DNA: TGCAGTGCCCCGCCGACAGGGGGAATCGCAGATACGCAGTATTTT.

In the case of this clonotype: Because it lacks the conserved phenylalanine or tryptophan at the end, this CDR3 is likely a read error. The chain employs TRBV12-3 or TRBV12-4 and TRBJ2-3; the D gene is possibly TRBD1 (6 bases). The CDR3 is made up of 15 amino acids. CDR3 DNA: TGTGCCAGCAGTTTTGCCGGGATAGGGGGAGATGCGCAGTATTCT. Protein product: CASSFAGIGGDAQYS.

The chain joins TRBV20-1 to TRBJ2-1, with a weak D call TRBD2 (5 bases). Near its end, the DNA agrees better with TRBJ2-7, so the J call may be wrong. Germline values: CDR1 DFQATT, CDR2 SNEGSKA (reference sequence). This CDR3 comprises 12 residues. CDR3 sequence (DNA): TGCAGTGCCCTAACTAGGTTCAATGAGCAGTACTTC. Amino acids: CSALTRFNEQYF.

This chain joins TRBV5-1 and TRBJ2-5; D is perhaps TRBD1 (6 bases). Trimming stripped 8 bases from V and 5 bases from J, with 19 bases between. This CDR3 has 14 amino acids. Germline CDR1 reads SGHRS; CDR2 reads YFSETQ. Here the CDR3 DNA reads TGCGCCAGTGGATTAACCCAGGGGCCGGAGACCCAGTACTTC. Its protein product is CASGLTQGPETQYF.

The sample holds one count of this clonotype. The chain is built from TRBV27 and TRBJ2-2, with 11 nucleotides matching TRBD1. This CDR3 has 16 residues. Losses at the gene ends were 1 base for V and 3 bases for J; bases not matched to a gene: 1. The V gene's germline CDR1 is MNHEY and CDR2 SMNVEV (reference sequence). The CDR3 DNA sequence: TGTGCCAGCAGTTTATGGGGACAGGGGGACACCGGGGAGCTGTTTTTT. This translates into CASSLWGQGDTGELFF.

The chain is built from TRBV6-8 and TRBJ2-5; 8 nucleotides match TRBD2. Germline CDR1 is MNHGY and CDR2 is SAAAGT. The CDR3 runs 15 residues. V shed 3 bases and J 12 bases; nucleotides not matched to a gene: 15. CDR3 in DNA: TGTGCCAGCAGTTATGCGGGTAAACGGGAGGGCCATAAGTACTTC. Amino acids: CASSYAGKREGHKYF.

As regards this clonotype: Mismatch with germline at one junction end may stem from a read error. This rearrangement joins TRBV28 to TRBJ1-5; D unclear. Germline V lookup: CDR1 MDHEN, CDR2 SYDVKM. The CDR3 spans 12 residues. CDR3 in amino acids: CPSSFGNQPQHF. The DNA for the CDR3 is TGTCCCAGCAGTTTTGGCAATCAGCCCCAGCATTTT.

V and J are TRBV7-6 and TRBJ1-2, with D unclear. V was shortened by 5 bases and J by 0 bases, with 13 bases between the two germline ends. CDR1 is SGHVS and CDR2 is FNYEAQ in the germline V gene. The length of the CDR3 is 15 residues. The CDR3 spells CASSLRNTTNYGYTF. CDR3 nucleotides: TGTGCCAGCAGCCTCCGGAACACCACTAACTATGGCTACACCTTC.

This rearrangement joins TRBV5-4 to TRBJ2-3, with 14 bases aligning to TRBD2. Germline lookup yields CDR1 SGHNT and CDR2 YYREEE (reference sequence). This CDR3 has 19 residues. V was clipped by 3 bases and J by 4 bases; unmatched bases: 13. DNA of the CDR3: TGTGCCAGCAGCTCGCGGACTAGCGGGGGGTCCACATCCCCAGATACGCAGTATTTT. Its translation: CASSSRTSGGSTSPDTQYF. Combining the CDR3 with reference TRBV5-4 and TRBJ2-3 gives the whole variable domain ETGVTQSPTHLIKTRGQQVTLRCSSQSGHNTVSWYQQALGQGPQFIFQYYREEENGRGNFPPRFSGLQFPNYSSELNVNALELDDSALYLCASSSRTSGGSTSPDTQYFGPGTRLTVL.

This clonotype has just a few counts. The V gene is TRBV12-3 or TRBV12-4, the J gene TRBJ2-7, with TRBD2 identical over 9 bases. This CDR3 contains 15 residues. J was trimmed by 6 bases and V by 6 bases; bases with no gene match: 12. The CDR3 loop is CASSPVAGGVLEQYF. DNA of the CDR3: TGTGCCAGCAGCCCTGTTGCGGGAGGGGTTCTCGAGCAGTACTTC.